The next 18 T cell receptor beta chains were all read from a single sample in a study of T cell responses to AZD1222 COVID-19 vaccine. Measured with immunoSEQ multiplex PCR; TCRdb has only the in-frame clones, and not every one. The table shows 200,000 or so clones, with roughly 92% occurring only once. This specimen consisted of peripheral blood, obtained 28 days after the second AZD1222 dose. The receptor set was obtained from an adult who received the AZD1222 COVID-19 vaccine.

J is TRBJ2-1 and V is TRBV4-2, with 7 bases that match TRBD1. CDR1 LGHNA and CDR2 YNFKEQ come from the germline V gene. The CDR3 sequence is 17 residues long. After removal of 4 bases from V and 0 bases from J, the junction contained 9 bases not matched to a gene. CDR3 amino acids: CASSPRDSWSSYNEQFF. In nucleotides, the CDR3 is TGTGCCAGCAGCCCCCGGGACAGTTGGAGCTCCTACAATGAGCAGTTCTTC.

The rearrangement joins TRBV6-1 to TRBJ1-6; D gene unclear. CDR1 MNHNS and CDR2 SASEGT come from the germline V gene. This CDR3 comprises 15 residues. The V end was cut by 1 base, the J end by 9 bases, with 13 bases between. Here the CDR3 reads CASSEVNVGSSPLHF. The CDR3 bases are TGTGCCAGCAGTGAAGTGAATGTGGGGAGTTCACCCCTCCACTTT.

The rearrangement links TRBV11-2 to TRBJ2-3, with a possible D match to TRBD1 (7 bases). This CDR3 has 18 residues. Trimming shortened V by 5 bases and J by 6 bases, and 27 bases separated the two germline ends. The germline CDR1 and CDR2 sequences are SGHAT and FQNNGV. This chain's CDR3 is CASSAMEGAFHQSDTQYF. CDR3 DNA sequence: TGTGCCAGCAGCGCAATGGAGGGGGCCTTTCATCAGTCGGATACGCAGTATTTT.

The rearrangement links TRBV28 to TRBJ1-2; a weak D match, TRBD1 (6 bases). CDR3 length equals 12 residues. Trimming left V 6 bases short and J 8 bases short, with 13 bases between. Germline V CDR1 and CDR2: MDHEN, SYDVKM. The CDR3 DNA follows: TGTGCCAGCAGCGCAACAGGGTCCGGCTACACCTTC. The encoded protein is CASSATGSGYTF.

The chain recombines TRBV10-3 with TRBJ1-5; 8 bases fit TRBD1. CDR3 length equals 14 residues. Germline CDR1 reads ENHRY; CDR2 reads SYGVKD. Trimming at V came to 5 bases and at J to 4 bases, leaving 4 bases not matched to a gene. CDR3 sequence: CAISPTGGNQPQHF. The CDR3 nucleotides are TGTGCCATCAGTCCAACAGGGGGGAATCAGCCCCAGCATTTT.

The chain is built from TRBV29-1 and TRBJ2-3; no reliable D call. The germline CDR1 and CDR2 sequences are SQVTM and ANQGSEA. The CDR3 length is 15 residues. Trimming shortened V by 3 bases and J by 2 bases, and 15 bases separated the two germline ends. CDR3 coding DNA: TGCAGCGTTGAGACCCTGGGAACCTCCACAGATACGCAGTATTTT. The encoded protein is CSVETLGTSTDTQYF.

This clone is a singleton in its sample. This chain joins TRBV7-9 and TRBJ1-5; the match to TRBD1 covers 7 bases. The CDR3 has 14 residues. The germline gives CDR1 SEHNR, CDR2 FQNEAQ (reference sequence). After removal of 1 base from V and 12 bases from J, the junction contained 9 bases not matched to a gene. CDR3 protein: CASSLETGARLQHF. The CDR3 DNA reads as TGTGCCAGCAGCTTAGAAACAGGGGCTCGGCTCCAGCATTTT. Full variable domain (missing parts from reference TRBV7-9 and TRBJ1-5): DTGVSQNPRHKITKRGQNVTFRCDPISEHNRLYWYRQTLGQGPEFLTYFQNEAQLEKSRLLSDRFSAERPKGSFSTLEIQRTEQGDSAMYLCASSLETGARLQHFGDGTRLSIL.

This rearrangement joins TRBV3-1 (or the pseudogene TRBV3-2) to TRBJ1-6; maybe TRBD1 (6 bases). The germline V gene has CDR1 LGHDT and CDR2 YNNKEL (reference sequence). This CDR3 region has 14 residues. Trimming removed 5 bases from V and 10 bases from J, with 15 bases in between. CDR3 bases: TGTGCCAGCAGCTCAACAGGGTCAGCCTCACCCCTCCACTTT. Residues: CASSSTGSASPLHF.

This chain uses TRBV9 with TRBJ1-1, with a possible D match to TRBD1 (6 bases). The CDR3 has 14 residues. The germline V gene encodes CDR1 SGDLS and CDR2 YYNGEE. Trimming took 0 bases from V and 4 from J, leaving 10 bases between them. The CDR3 region is CASSVEGGVTEAFF. The CDR3 coding sequence is TGTGCCAGCAGCGTAGAGGGGGGCGTCACTGAAGCTTTCTTT.

Comments on this clone: Distinct nucleotide sequences in the sample also encode this CDR3. The chain couples TRBV5-1 to TRBJ2-1; 9 nucleotides line up with TRBD2. V dropped 1 base and J dropped 4; count of bases not matched to a gene: 3. The length of the CDR3 is 15 residues. The germline V gene encodes CDR1 SGHRS and CDR2 YFSETQ. CDR3 DNA sequence: TGCGCCAGCAGCTTGTCTAGCGGGGATTACAATGAGCAGTTCTTC. The encoded protein is CASSLSSGDYNEQFF.

This clone occurred once. The J gene is TRBJ1-4, the V gene TRBV5-6, with a weak D call TRBD1 (5 bases). The CDR3 length is 16 residues. Germline lookup yields CDR1 SGHDT and CDR2 YYEEEE. V lost 4 bases, J lost 5 bases, and 18 bases lay in between. CDR3: CASSLRGFFSNEKLFF. The DNA of the CDR3 is TGTGCCAGCAGCCTACGGGGCTTTTTTTCGAATGAAAAACTGTTTTTT.

This chain joins TRBV24-1 and TRBJ1-5; TRBD1 aligns across 8 bases. Trimming at V came to 4 bases and at J to 2 bases, leaving 3 bases not matched to a gene. Germline V gives CDR1 KGHDR, CDR2 SFDVKD. The CDR3 runs 15 residues. DNA for the CDR3: TGTGCCACCAGTGAGGCAGGGGGCGGCAATCAGCCCCAGCATTTT. Its translation: CATSEAGGGNQPQHF.

This chain uses TRBV4-3 with TRBJ1-4, with 7 bases identical to TRBD1. V dropped 1 base and J dropped 8; count of bases not matched to a gene: 7. Germline V gene sequence: CDR1 LGHNA, CDR2 YSLEER. This CDR3 is built from 15 residues. The CDR3 protein is CASSQATGRGEKLFF. The CDR3 nucleotides are TGCGCCAGCAGCCAAGCGACAGGGAGGGGCGAAAAACTGTTTTTT.

This rearrangement joins TRBV11-2 to TRBJ1-1; D is perhaps TRBD1 (5 bases). V was trimmed by 1 base and J by 10 bases, leaving 13 bases between them. There are 13 residues in the CDR3. The germline V gene encodes CDR1 SGHAT and CDR2 FQNNGV. CDR3 DNA: TGTGCCAGCAGCTTAGGCGGGGGTAGGGCAGCTTTCTTT. It is translated as CASSLGGGRAAFF.

CDR3 protein: CASSRGLAGGRWIGELFF. The CDR3, as DNA: TGTGCCAGCAGCCGCGGACTAGCGGGGGGGCGTTGGATCGGGGAGCTGTTTTTT. The gene calls are TRBV7-8 and TRBJ2-2, with 15 positions matching TRBD2. The CDR3 extends over 18 amino acids. Per the germline V gene, CDR1 is SGHVS and CDR2 is FQNEAQ. Trimming at V came to 5 bases and at J to 7 bases, leaving 11 bases not matched to a gene. The full variable domain, rest sourced from reference TRBV7-8 and TRBJ2-2, is GAGVSQSPRYKVAKRGQDVALRCDPISGHVSLFWYQQALGQGPEFLTYFQNEAQLDKSGLPSDRFFAERPEGSVSTLKIQRTQQEDSAVYLCASSRGLAGGRWIGELFFGEGSRLTVL.

The chain uses TRBV9 and TRBJ2-3, with a possible D match to TRBD1 (6 bases). The V end was cut by 0 bases, the J end by 4 bases, with 18 bases between. The CDR3 consists of 17 residues. CDR1 is SGDLS, CDR2 YYNGEE, per germline. The CDR3 DNA sequence: TGTGCCAGCAGCGTAGGAGGGGGTACCAGGGCACCAGATACGCAGTATTTT. Residues: CASSVGGGTRAPDTQYF.

The rearrangement links TRBV6-5 to TRBJ2-5; 8 bases fit TRBD1. The ends lost 2 bases at V and 4 bases at J; junction bases unmatched: 6. This CDR3 region has 15 residues. The germline V gene has CDR1 MNHEY and CDR2 SVGAGI. Written as DNA, the CDR3 is TGTGCCAGCAGTTACATCGACAGGGGCAGAGAGACCCAGTACTTC. It encodes CASSYIDRGRETQYF.

This chain links TRBV7-2 with TRBJ1-1; D is unclear. This CDR3 is 14 amino acids long. The germline V gene has CDR1 SGHTA and CDR2 FQGNSA. V lost 10 bases and J 4 bases, leaving 19 bases between the germline ends. The CDR3, as DNA: TGTGCCACCTTGGAGTGGAGGGAGAGCACTGAAGCTTTCTTT. Its protein is CATLEWRESTEAFF.